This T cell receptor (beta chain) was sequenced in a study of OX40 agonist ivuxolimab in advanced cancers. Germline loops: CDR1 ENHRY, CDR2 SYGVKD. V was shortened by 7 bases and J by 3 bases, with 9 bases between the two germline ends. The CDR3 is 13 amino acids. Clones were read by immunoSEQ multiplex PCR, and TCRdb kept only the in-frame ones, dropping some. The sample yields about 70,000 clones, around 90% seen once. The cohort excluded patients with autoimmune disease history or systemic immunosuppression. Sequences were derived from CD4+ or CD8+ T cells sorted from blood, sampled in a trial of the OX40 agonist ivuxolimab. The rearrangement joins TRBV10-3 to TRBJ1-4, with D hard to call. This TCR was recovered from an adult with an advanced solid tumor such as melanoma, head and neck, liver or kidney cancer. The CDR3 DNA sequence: TGTGCCATCACAACAGTTCCTAATGAAAAACTGTTTTTT. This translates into CAITTVPNEKLFF.